This T cell receptor (beta chain) appears in the sequencing data of a study of blood T cells in healthy people across ages. The V and J ends lost 2 bases and 2 bases respectively, with 16 bases between them. This CDR3 comprises 17 residues. Combining a sample-barcoded 5' primer with a J-beta primer mix, a second PCR ran for about 7 to 11 cycles. TCRdb re-called the 5' RACE reads with MiXCR, one entry per CDR3 protein. The table shows around 2 million distinct CDR3 sequences, with about 39% occurring only once. Sequenced material: blood. This sequence originates from a human donor in good health. The J gene is TRBJ2-1, the V gene TRBV12-3 or TRBV12-4, with TRBD2 as a possible D gene (6 bases). The CDR3 DNA follows: TGTGCCAGCAGTTTAATGGAAGGCGGGGCAACCTACAATGAGCAGTTCTTC. This encodes CASSLMEGGATYNEQFF.